The rows below give T cell receptor beta chains drawn from one sample of a study of blood T cell repertoires in COVID-19. The data were produced by immunoSEQ multiplex PCR, yet TCRdb's version contains in-frame clones alone and is incomplete. The table records 350,000 to 450,000 clones, roughly 90% of them present only once. The sequenced sample consisted of peripheral blood. These receptors all come from a woman aged 40 to 50 with COVID-19, enrolled during active disease. The CDR3 runs from the conserved cysteine through the conserved F or W. A D gene is named only where the DNA matches it firmly. Size is omitted from some rows. Given values are once, few, many or a class for expanded clones.

cdr3_length	clone_size	j_call	d_call	v_call	cdr3_aa	cdr3_nt
12	.	TRBJ2-7	.	TRBV5-4	CASSPNSYEQYF	TGTGCCAGCAGCCCCAATAGTTACGAGCAGTACTTC
15	.	TRBJ1-1	.	TRBV7-2	CASSLLAGMNTEAFF	TGTGCCAGCAGCTTACTCGCGGGTATGAACACTGAAGCTTTCTTT
16	.	TRBJ1-1	.	TRBV6-6	CASSLEGGAGRTEAFF	TGTGCCAGCAGTTTAGAAGGGGGGGCAGGGCGCACTGAAGCTTTCTTT
14	few	TRBJ2-7	.	TRBV7-8	CASSSGLFTYEQYF	TGTGCCAGCAGCTCGGGACTTTTCACCTACGAGCAGTACTTC
14	.	TRBJ2-5	.	TRBV7-2	CASSLEASRETQYF	TGTGCCAGCAGCTTAGAGGCTAGCCGGGAGACCCAGTACTTC
11	.	TRBJ2-7	.	TRBV5-6	CASSLEHEQYF	TGTGCCAGCAGCTTGGAACATGAGCAGTACTTC
13	.	TRBJ1-1	.	TRBV27	CASRSRQVHEAFF	TGTGCCAGCAGATCCAGACAGGTCCATGAAGCTTTCTTT
15	.	TRBJ1-1	TRBD1	TRBV18	CASSPRTGENTEAFF	TGTGCCAGCTCCCCGAGGACAGGGGAAAATACTGAAGCTTTCTTT
16	.	TRBJ2-1	TRBD2	TRBV27	CASTPTTSGEYNEQFF	TGTGCCAGCACCCCCACTACTAGCGGGGAGTACAATGAGCAGTTCTTC
14	.	TRBJ1-5	.	TRBV7-2	CASSLGQPRQPQHF	TGTGCCAGCAGCTTAGGACAGCCGCGGCAGCCCCAGCATTTT
16	.	TRBJ1-3	.	TRBV9	CASSAPPTDSGNTIYF	TGTGCCAGCAGCGCCCCCCCCACAGACTCTGGAAACACCATATATTTT